This T cell receptor (beta chain) was identified in a study of blood T cell repertoires in COVID-19. Overall study: The origin of the acute and convalescent COVID-19 samples was the United States, Italy and Spain. T cells, B-cell-depleted T cells, or PBMCs provided the cDNA or gDNA that served as material.

Per the original methods: Estimated nucleated cell counts came from reference gene primer amplification. The data were produced by immunoSEQ multiplex PCR, yet TCRdb's version contains in-frame clones alone and is incomplete. That table supplies the V and J calls and clone size; D and trimming were determined from the DNA. This table holds over 200,000 clones, about 83% found once. Trimming cost V 1 base and J 0 bases, with 9 bases left between them. The germline V gene encodes CDR1 SGHVS and CDR2 FNYEAQ. This CDR3 comprises 15 residues. Specimen: peripheral blood. The genes are TRBV7-6 and TRBJ1-2; D possibly corresponds to TRBD1 (6 bases). The receptor's source is a woman in her fifties or sixties with acute or convalescent COVID-19. CDR3: CASSLEPGANYGYTF. The CDR3 DNA reads as TGTGCCAGCAGCTTAGAGCCAGGGGCTAACTATGGCTACACCTTC.